A single sample is the source of the 30 T cell receptor beta chains below, sequenced in a study of blood T cell repertoires in COVID-19. Only in-frame clones appear in the TCRdb table, and some are missing; sequencing was by immunoSEQ multiplex PCR. The data contain 150,000 or so clones, 75% to 85% of them singletons. Sample: peripheral blood. All receptors come from a woman aged 80 or over with active or convalescent COVID-19.

V gene TRBV10-3 combines with J gene TRBJ2-3, with 8 bases matching TRBD2. Germline lookup yields CDR1 ENHRY and CDR2 SYGVKD. CDR3 length: 15 residues. V lost 6 bases to trimming and J lost 0 bases; unmatched junction nucleotides: 5. The CDR3 nucleotides are TGTGCCATCAGCGGCGCGGGGGGTAGCACAGATACGCAGTATTTT. This encodes CAISGAGGSTDTQYF.

In this sample, this clone turned up once. This chain uses TRBV12-3 or TRBV12-4 with TRBJ1-2; 7 bases fit TRBD1. V lost 7 bases, J lost 8 bases, and 10 bases stayed unmatched. The CDR3 is made up of 13 amino acids. The CDR3 loop reads CASNSQGVGGYTF. The CDR3 DNA follows: TGTGCCAGCAACTCTCAGGGGGTAGGAGGCTACACCTTC.

The chain's CDR3 is CASSYPMVLGPRRAFF. The CDR3, as DNA: TGTGCCAGCAGTTACCCAATGGTGTTGGGCCCCCGTAGGGCTTTCTTT. J is TRBJ1-1 and V is TRBV6-5; D not certain. V was trimmed by 2 bases and J by 11 bases, leaving 24 bases between them. Germline assignment: CDR1 MNHEY and CDR2 SVGAGI. This CDR3 is 16 amino acids long.

J is TRBJ2-1 and V is TRBV4-3; 7 bases are a match to TRBD2. CDR3 length: 14 residues. The germline V gene encodes CDR1 LGHNA and CDR2 YSLEER. V gave up 3 bases and J gave up 6 bases; unmatched junction bases: 5. The CDR3 sequence: CASSQPGGPNEQFF. The CDR3 nucleotides read TGCGCCAGCAGCCAGCCGGGGGGACCCAATGAGCAGTTCTTC.

This clone was detected ten times or more. The chain combines TRBV19 with TRBJ2-2, with D perhaps TRBD1 (5 bases). Germline loops: CDR1 LNHDA, CDR2 SQIVND (reference sequence). CDR3 length equals 15 residues. Trimming shortened V by 5 bases and J by 1 base, and 11 bases separated the two germline ends. CDR3 sequence reads: CASSPDRLNTGELFF. CDR3 in DNA: TGTGCCAGTAGTCCAGACAGATTGAACACCGGGGAGCTGTTTTTT.

The chain couples TRBV5-1 to TRBJ1-2; D remains ambiguous. Between the trimmed V and J ends, which lost 0 bases and 0 bases, there was a span of 6 bases. The length of the CDR3 is 14 residues. In germline, CDR1 is SGHRS, CDR2 YFSETQ. The CDR3 reads CASSLDGTNYGYTF. The CDR3 region has the DNA TGCGCCAGCAGCTTGGACGGGACTAACTATGGCTACACCTTC.

V and J are TRBV7-2 and TRBJ2-5; possible D gene TRBD2, 5 bases. Trimming cost V 4 bases and J 4 bases, with 10 bases left between them. This CDR3 comprises 13 residues. The germline V gene has CDR1 SGHTA and CDR2 FQGNSA. DNA of the CDR3: TGTGCCAGCAGCTCCTTAGCGTTAGAGACCCAGTACTTC. This encodes CASSSLALETQYF.

As to this clone: This sample includes further DNA sequences coding for the same CDR3. The chain combines TRBV18 with TRBJ1-1; D may be TRBD1 (5 bases). Germline V CDR1 and CDR2: KGHSH, LQKENI. The CDR3 spans 13 residues. Trimming took 3 bases from V and 4 from J, leaving 9 bases between them. The CDR3 reads CASSPRGGTEAFF. The CDR3, as DNA: TGTGCCAGCTCACCGAGGGGAGGCACTGAAGCTTTCTTT.

Comments on this clone: Mismatch with germline at one junction end may stem from a read error. V usage is TRBV4-1 and J usage is TRBJ2-7; D might be TRBD1 (5 bases). From germline, CDR1 is MGHRA and CDR2 YSYEKL. This CDR3 is built from 14 residues. The CDR3 loop reads CANSHRFSNYEQYF. CDR3 coding DNA: TGCGCCAACAGCCACAGGTTTTCGAATTACGAGCAGTACTTC.

This chain connects TRBV7-2 to TRBJ2-1; TRBD2 matches 14 bases. This CDR3 is 15 amino acids long. J was trimmed by 7 bases and V by 5 bases; bases with no gene match: 4. Germline V gives CDR1 SGHTA, CDR2 FQGNSA. The CDR3 sequence: CASSLGLAGGNEQFF. DNA of the CDR3: TGTGCCAGCAGCCTTGGACTAGCGGGGGGTAATGAGCAGTTCTTC.

The chain carries TRBV5-4 and TRBJ1-6; 7 bases map to TRBD1. The germline V gene has CDR1 SGHNT and CDR2 YYREEE (reference sequence). This CDR3 region has 16 residues. With V trimmed by 4 bases and J by 4 bases, 8 bases remained unmatched. In DNA, the CDR3 is TGTGCCAGCAGCCCGGGAGGGGGCGTTTATAATTCACCCCTCCACTTT. This sequence encodes CASSPGGGVYNSPLHF.

This chain joins TRBV28 and TRBJ1-2, with a tentative D call TRBD1 (6 bases). Germline values: CDR1 MDHEN, CDR2 SYDVKM. CDR3 length: 18 amino acids. V lost 6 bases, J lost 2 bases, and 25 bases lay in between. CDR3 nucleotides: TGTGCCAGCAGCAGAACAAGACCGAAGGGGGTCGACAACTATGGCTACACCTTC. Protein: CASSRTRPKGVDNYGYTF.

This sequence joins TRBV7-8 and TRBJ2-7, with a tentative D call TRBD1 (6 bases). V shed 5 bases and J shed 4 bases, with 15 bases lying between them. Germline V lookup: CDR1 SGHVS, CDR2 FQNEAQ. The CDR3 runs to 14 residues. CDR3 amino acids: CASSVEDSRYEQYF. CDR3 bases: TGTGCCAGCAGCGTAGAGGACAGTAGGTACGAGCAGTACTTC. The whole variable domain, remainder taken from reference TRBV7-8 and TRBJ2-7, is GAGVSQSPRYKVAKRGQDVALRCDPISGHVSLFWYQQALGQGPEFLTYFQNEAQLDKSGLPSDRFFAERPEGSVSTLKIQRTQQEDSAVYLCASSVEDSRYEQYFGPGTRLTVT.

This clone has a single count. The V call is TRBV7-9, the J call TRBJ2-3, with 11 positions matching TRBD1. The V and J ends lost 1 base and 5 bases, in that order; junction bases with no gene match: 2. The CDR3 consists of 15 residues. Germline V CDR1 and CDR2: SEHNR, FQNEAQ (reference sequence). CDR3 region: CASSLGTGGGDTQYF. The CDR3, as DNA: TGTGCCAGCAGCTTAGGGACAGGGGGCGGAGATACGCAGTATTTT.

This chain uses TRBV7-8 with TRBJ2-1; 12 bases match TRBD2. V gave up 5 bases and J gave up 4 bases; unmatched junction bases: 12. Germline CDR1 reads SGHVS; CDR2 reads FQNEAQ. The CDR3 is 18 amino acids. DNA of the CDR3: TGTGCCAGCAGCCCCAGCCTAGCGGGGGGGCTCCTATACAATGAGCAGTTCTTC. It yields the protein CASSPSLAGGLLYNEQFF.

The gene calls are TRBV11-2 and TRBJ2-1; 11 bases fit TRBD2. Trimming cost V 4 bases and J 6 bases; bases outside gene matches: 5. Per the germline V gene, CDR1 is SGHAT and CDR2 is FQNNGV. This CDR3 has 15 residues. This chain's CDR3 is CASSSTTSGGNEQFF. CDR3 DNA sequence: TGTGCCAGCAGCTCCACCACTAGCGGGGGCAATGAGCAGTTCTTC. The whole variable domain, filled in from reference TRBV11-2 and TRBJ2-1, reads EAGVAQSPRYKIIEKRQSVAFWCNPISGHATLYWYQQILGQGPKLLIQFQNNGVVDDSQLPKDRFSAERLKGVDSTLKIQPAKLEDSAVYLCASSSTTSGGNEQFFGPGTRLTVL.

The chain is built from TRBV4-2 and TRBJ1-2, with 9 bases fitting TRBD1. CDR1 and CDR2 from the germline V gene are LGHNA and YNFKEQ. J gave up 6 bases and V 0 bases, and 5 bases lay outside the gene matches. The CDR3 sequence is 15 residues long. CDR3 nucleotides: TGTGCCAGCAGCCAAGATTGGGACAGGGTTAATGGCTACACCTTC. This codes for CASSQDWDRVNGYTF.

Of note for this clone: Other DNA sequences in the sample encode the same CDR3. The chain recombines TRBV7-9 with TRBJ1-6; the match to TRBD1 covers 7 bases. Germline trimming cut 5 bases from V and 5 bases from J; bases unmatched to any gene: 3. This CDR3 has 14 amino acids. Germline V gene lookup returns CDR1 SEHNR and CDR2 FQNEAQ (reference sequence). In DNA, the CDR3 is TGTGCCAGCAGCGGCGACAGGGATAATTCACCCCTCCACTTT. Translation: CASSGDRDNSPLHF.

This clone was found many times. This chain uses TRBV28 with TRBJ2-1, with 11 nucleotides matching TRBD1. Trimming took 4 bases from V and 6 from J; bases not matched to a gene: 5. Germline assignment: CDR1 MDHEN and CDR2 SYDVKM. This CDR3 has 15 residues. The CDR3 DNA follows: TGTGCCAGCAGTTATACGGGACAGGGGGGCAATGAGCAGTTCTTC. Encoded protein: CASSYTGQGGNEQFF.

The CDR3 DNA is TGTGCCAGTAAGACAGATATTTCAAACTATGGCTACACCTTC. Protein: CASKTDISNYGYTF. The chain is built from TRBV19 and TRBJ1-2; D perhaps matches TRBD1 (5 bases). V was trimmed by 7 bases and J by 2 bases, leaving 14 bases between them. Germline loops: CDR1 LNHDA, CDR2 SQIVND (reference sequence). The CDR3 loop spans 14 amino acids.

This chain uses TRBV29-1 with TRBJ2-3, with D possibly TRBD1 on 5 matching bases. V was shortened by 3 bases and J by 6 bases, with 16 bases between the two germline ends. This CDR3 contains 14 residues. In germline, CDR1 is SQVTM, CDR2 ANQGSEA. The CDR3 loop reads CSVEGHQRRDTQYF. CDR3 DNA sequence: TGCAGCGTTGAGGGGCACCAGAGACGGGATACGCAGTATTTT.

The gene calls are TRBV28 and TRBJ1-5, with D perhaps matching TRBD1 (6 bases). Trimming left V 8 bases short and J 4 bases short, with 9 bases between. This CDR3 contains 12 residues. Germline assignment: CDR1 MDHEN and CDR2 SYDVKM. The CDR3 region is CASYTGNQPQHF. The CDR3 nucleotides read TGTGCCAGCTATACAGGGAATCAGCCCCAGCATTTT.

The sample holds one count of this clone. The rearrangement uses TRBV7-8 and TRBJ1-3; no clear D gene. V shed 1 base and J shed 0 bases, with 13 bases lying between them. Germline lookup yields CDR1 SGHVS and CDR2 FQNEAQ. The CDR3 extends over 17 amino acids. In DNA, the CDR3 is TGTGCCAGCAGCTTAGTGGGCAGGTCAAGCTCTGGAAACACCATATATTTT. It encodes CASSLVGRSSSGNTIYF.

There are a few counts of this clone. DNA for the CDR3: TGTGCCAGTAGCCCAACAGGATCCTATGGCTACACCTTC. It codes for CASSPTGSYGYTF. The chain is built from TRBV19 and TRBJ1-2, with D possibly matching TRBD1 (5 bases). Deletions cut 6 bases from V and 4 bases from J, with 12 bases between. The CDR3 consists of 13 residues. Germline assignment: CDR1 LNHDA and CDR2 SQIVND (reference sequence).

This chain uses TRBV6-4 with TRBJ1-1; a weak D match, TRBD1 (5 bases). V lost 3 bases, J lost 2 bases, and 10 bases lay in between. Germline CDR1 reads MRHNA; CDR2 reads SNTAGT. This CDR3 is built from 14 residues. The CDR3, as DNA: TGTGCCAGCAGTGAAAGGGGAGGAAACACTGAAGCTTTCTTT. Translating it yields CASSERGGNTEAFF.

The V and J genes are TRBV6-2 or TRBV6-3 and TRBJ1-2; TRBD1 matches at 9 bases. The V and J ends lost 2 bases and 2 bases, in that order; junction bases with no gene match: 9. This CDR3 is 17 amino acids long. The germline V gene encodes CDR1 MNHEY and CDR2 SVGEGT. The DNA of the CDR3 is TGTGCCAGCAGTTACCCCCCCCAGACAGGGGGAAACTATGGCTACACCTTC. This codes for CASSYPPQTGGNYGYTF.

The chain links TRBV25-1 to TRBJ2-7, with 12 bases lining up with TRBD2. V shed 3 bases, J shed 2 bases, and the junction held 11 bases outside the gene matches. The CDR3 has 18 amino acids. Germline CDR1 is MGHDK and CDR2 is SYGVNS. CDR3 region: CASSDLGDSSGGAYEQYF. As DNA, the CDR3 is TGTGCCAGCAGTGACTTGGGTGATTCTAGCGGGGGGGCCTACGAGCAGTACTTC.

In the case of this clone: The identical CDR3 is also encoded by other nucleotide sequences in the sample. The V and J genes are TRBV5-1 and TRBJ1-6; perhaps TRBD1 as D (5 bases). Trimming took 1 base from V and 10 from J, leaving 12 bases between them. Germline CDR1 is SGHRS and CDR2 is YFSETQ. The CDR3 is 14 amino acids. DNA for the CDR3: TGCGCCAGCAGCTTGTCGCAGGGAAGGTCACCCCTCCACTTT. Translation: CASSLSQGRSPLHF.

The chain uses TRBV24-1 and TRBJ2-3; no clear D. The V end was cut by 5 bases, the J end by 6 bases, with 8 bases between. The germline CDR1 and CDR2 sequences are KGHDR and SFDVKD. The CDR3 extends over 12 amino acids. CDR3 sequence (DNA): TGTGCCACCAGTGCTCAGTGGGATACGCAGTATTTT. Translation: CATSAQWDTQYF.

The rearrangement joins TRBV9 to TRBJ2-5; 14 bases are a match to TRBD2. V trimming: 0 bases; J trimming: 4 bases; junction bases outside the gene matches: 2. The CDR3 runs 16 residues. Germline V gene data show CDR1 as SGDLS and CDR2 as YYNGEE. CDR3 sequence: CASSVGLAGGIETQYF. The CDR3 DNA follows: TGTGCCAGCAGCGTAGGACTAGCGGGGGGGATAGAGACCCAGTACTTC.